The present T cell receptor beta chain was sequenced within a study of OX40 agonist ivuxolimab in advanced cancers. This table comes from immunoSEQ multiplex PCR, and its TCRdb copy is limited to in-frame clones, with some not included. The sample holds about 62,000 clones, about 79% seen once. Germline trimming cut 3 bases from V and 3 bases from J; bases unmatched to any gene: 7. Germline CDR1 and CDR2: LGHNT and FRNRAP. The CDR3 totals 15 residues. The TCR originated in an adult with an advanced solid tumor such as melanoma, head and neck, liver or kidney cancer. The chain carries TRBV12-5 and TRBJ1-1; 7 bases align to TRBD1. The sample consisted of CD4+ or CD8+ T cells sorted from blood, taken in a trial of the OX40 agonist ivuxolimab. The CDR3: CASGFPRDRDTEAFF. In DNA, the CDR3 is TGTGCTAGTGGTTTTCCTAGAGACAGGGACACTGAAGCTTTCTTT.